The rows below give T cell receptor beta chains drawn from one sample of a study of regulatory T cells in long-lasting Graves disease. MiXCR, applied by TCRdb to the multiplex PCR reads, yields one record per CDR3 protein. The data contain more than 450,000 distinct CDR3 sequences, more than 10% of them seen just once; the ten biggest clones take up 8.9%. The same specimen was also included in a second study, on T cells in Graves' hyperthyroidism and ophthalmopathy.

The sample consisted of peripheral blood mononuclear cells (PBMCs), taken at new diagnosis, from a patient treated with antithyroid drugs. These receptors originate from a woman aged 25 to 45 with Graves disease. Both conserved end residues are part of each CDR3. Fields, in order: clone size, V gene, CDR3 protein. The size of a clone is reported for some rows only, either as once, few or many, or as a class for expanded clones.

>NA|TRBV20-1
CSAHGQGGTEAFF
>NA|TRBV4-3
CASSQELRLAGANEQFF
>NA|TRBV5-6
CASRLLRATSITHEQYF
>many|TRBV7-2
CASSQFLTEAFF
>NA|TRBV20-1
CSARDGTASGNTIYF
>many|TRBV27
CASSSGRGGDTQYF
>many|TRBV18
CASSPGTDETQYF
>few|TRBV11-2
CASTLPGRPYEQYF
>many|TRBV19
CASIPGQGYGYTF
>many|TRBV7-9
CASSALQGTNSPLHF
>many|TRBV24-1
CATSDYAGTDTQYF
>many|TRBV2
CASSGGWREGNIQYF
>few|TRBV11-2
CASSLDLEQYF
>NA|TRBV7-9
CASSPPGLAVTQETQYF
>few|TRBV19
CASSIDLEAGELFF
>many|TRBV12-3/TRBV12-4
CASSPLGRSGYGYTF
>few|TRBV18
CASSPTRQSYQETQYF
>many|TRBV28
CASSPDSPWEQYF
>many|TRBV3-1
CASSQAAGSAFF
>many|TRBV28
CASSLVSGPDGITDTQYF
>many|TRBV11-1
CASSFRDRVRETQYF
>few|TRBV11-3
CASSLGLAVGTDTQYF
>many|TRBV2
CASSSANTGELFF
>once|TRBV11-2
CASSLGKQNTDTQYF
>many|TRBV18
CASSPGSDRQQYF
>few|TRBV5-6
CASSSPGQGETQYF
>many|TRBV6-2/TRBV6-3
CASSSGLAADEQFF
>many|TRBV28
CASSLPGEGEQFF
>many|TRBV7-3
CASSLSGTRKETQYF
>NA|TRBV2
CASSVGGGKSYNEQFF
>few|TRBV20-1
CSASSNMDSTNEKLFF
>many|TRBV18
CASSQTEEYEQYF
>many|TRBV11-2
CASSLARVNSPLHF
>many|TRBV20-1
CSARAQRYPSSYNEQFF
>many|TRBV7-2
CASSIEKRSQARVADTQYF
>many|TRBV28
CASRPGTGGTGELFF
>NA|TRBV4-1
CASSHPPGRGPPEQYF
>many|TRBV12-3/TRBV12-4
CASSPLIEQFF
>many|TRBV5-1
CASSLGLAGERPQYF
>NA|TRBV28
CASSLLTESSYNEQFF
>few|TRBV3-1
CASSQSSFIQGLGNTEAFF
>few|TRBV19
CASSMEYTGELFF
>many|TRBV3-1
CASSHTDRIYGYTF
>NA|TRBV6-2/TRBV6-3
CASREPRGWNTEAFF
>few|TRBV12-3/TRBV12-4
CASTPAGPTDTQYF
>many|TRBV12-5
CASGPGTGLVNEQFF
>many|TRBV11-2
CASSLGGFSSYNEQFF
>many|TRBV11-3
CASSSQVSSGNTIYF
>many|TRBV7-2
CASSPTWLDEQFF